Included here is one TCR beta chain sequence, with context. Per the germline V gene, CDR1 is SGDLS and CDR2 is YYNGEE. The CDR3 is made up of 14 amino acids. J gave up 5 bases and V 0 bases, and 4 bases lay outside the gene matches. The source of the sample is a study of cytomegalovirus exposure and HLA in healthy donors. This PCR relied on a set of 60 Vbeta primers and 13 Jbeta primers. Some clones are missing from TCRdb's copy, which holds only in-frame ones; the method was immunoSEQ multiplex PCR. This table has approximately 200,000 clones, 83% appearing once. The chain joins TRBV9 to TRBJ2-7, with TRBD2 matching 8 bases. The clonotype was recovered from a girl between 10 and 17 years old in good health and CMV-seronegative. Specimen: PBMCs. CDR3 in amino acids: CASSVDGAGDEQYF. CDR3 in DNA: TGTGCCAGCAGCGTAGACGGAGCGGGAGACGAGCAGTACTTC.